This TCR beta chain comes out of a study of blood T cell repertoires in COVID-19. Turning to the study itself: In each case, the material was cDNA or gDNA derived from T cells, B-cell-depleted T cells, or PBMCs.

The data were produced by immunoSEQ multiplex PCR, yet TCRdb's version contains in-frame clones alone and is incomplete. Of over 200,000 clones in the sample, approximately 88% were seen once. Adults between about 18 and 95 years of age took part from more than 20 US areas. In assigning cohorts, the study relied on participant-reported clinical history. The sequenced sample was PBMCs or T cells enriched from blood (not recorded which). The sequence was obtained from a woman aged 25 to 39 who had been exposed to COVID-19.

The CDR3 here is CAWRGGEKLFF. DNA of the CDR3: TGTGCCTGGAGGGGGGGTGAAAAACTGTTTTTT. This chain uses TRBV30 with TRBJ1-4; a weak D match, TRBD1 (5 bases). V was clipped by 3 bases and J by 7 bases, with 6 bases between them. CDR1 is GTSNPN, CDR2 SVGIG, per germline (reference sequence). The CDR3 spans 11 residues.